A single T cell receptor (beta chain) is shown here with its context. Its antigen is not identified. The identical CDR3 is also encoded by other nucleotide sequences in the sample. The PCR had 60 Vbeta and 13 Jbeta primers. The assay was immunoSEQ multiplex PCR, and TCRdb's table has in-frame clones only and misses some. The sample lists about 180,000 clones, 82% occurring once. The data derive from a study of cytomegalovirus exposure and HLA in healthy donors. J lost 1 base, V lost 6 bases, and 7 bases had no gene match. Per the germline V gene, CDR1 is MNHEY and CDR2 is SMNVEV (reference sequence). This CDR3 comprises 15 residues. General study findings and limits: Association of about 17,000 TCR beta sequences with HLA alleles was found at 0.05 false discovery rate in a later analysis. Differences between HLA loci emerged in a later analysis of TCR association rates, with DRB1 most and HLA-C fewest.

Donors sampled were nominally healthy, though unrecorded immune exposures were likely. The receptor's source is a man aged 40-49 years in good health and CMV-seronegative. The chain combines TRBV27 with TRBJ2-7; 9 bases line up with TRBD1. Material: PBMCs. CDR3 in amino acids: CASRAPGQGSYEQYF. Written as DNA, the CDR3 is TGTGCCAGCAGGGCACCGGGACAGGGATCCTACGAGCAGTACTTC.